Listed below are T cell receptor beta chains from one sample, sequenced in a study of cytotoxic CD8 clonotypes in ibrutinib-treated CLL. The protocol was immunoSEQ multiplex PCR, while the TCRdb copy is restricted to in-frame clones and leaves out a portion. The sample records roughly 300,000 clones, around 69% being singletons. This specimen consisted of PBMCs, obtained at disease progression, from a patient treated with ibrutinib. The receptors derive from a human donor with chronic lymphocytic leukemia. Both conserved end residues are part of each CDR3. The order of the fields is CDR3 DNA, CDR3 protein, V gene, clone size, D gene, J gene. D genes are given only for firm matches. A clone size is listed for some rows: how often the clone was seen (once, few, many), or a class if it is expanded.

TGTGCCAGCAGTTTATATGGGACAGGGGGCGAAGATGAGCAGTTCTTC	CASSLYGTGGEDEQFF	TRBV27	NA	TRBD1	TRBJ2-1
TGTGCCAGCTCAGAAGGACAGGGGGGAAGGCAGCCCCAGCATTTT	CASSEGQGGRQPQHF	TRBV18	NA	TRBD1	TRBJ1-5
TGTGCCAGCAGCCACCAACCAGCGGGACTAGCGGGAAATTTGTCCTACAATGAGCAGTTCTTC	CASSHQPAGLAGNLSYNEQFF	TRBV7-3	once	TRBD2	TRBJ2-1
TGTGCCAGTAGTATGTCCCCAGGCGACTATGGCTACACCTTC	CASSMSPGDYGYTF	TRBV19	NA	NA	TRBJ1-2
TGTGCCAGCAGCTTCTTTGGGTCTAATAATTCACCCCTCCACTTT	CASSFFGSNNSPLHF	TRBV7-9	NA	NA	TRBJ1-6
TGTGCCAGCAGCCTACTGATACAGGTCAGGACCGGGGAGCTGTTTTTT	CASSLLIQVRTGELFF	TRBV9	few	NA	TRBJ2-2
TGTGCCATCAGTGAGGTTCGTGATCGGGACAGCTTCCTCTCTGGGGCCAACGTCCTGACTTTC	CAISEVRDRDSFLSGANVLTF	TRBV10-3	NA	TRBD1	TRBJ2-6
TGTGCCAGCAGTCCCTCGGGCCCTTGGGAGCAGTACTTC	CASSPSGPWEQYF	TRBV6-5	NA	NA	TRBJ2-7
TGTGCCAGCAGCTTGGGGACTTACAATGAGCAGTTCTTC	CASSLGTYNEQFF	TRBV7-3	NA	NA	TRBJ2-1
TGCGCCAGCAGCTTGGATGGGGCGGGAGCAGAGACCCAGTACTTC	CASSLDGAGAETQYF	TRBV5-1	NA	TRBD2	TRBJ2-5
TGTGCCAGCAGTGAAGCGCTTCTCAGGACTAACACAGATACGCAGTATTTT	CASSEALLRTNTDTQYF	TRBV2	few	NA	TRBJ2-3
TGTGCCAGCAGCCAAATAGCGGGGGCGACCGGGGAGCTGTTTTTT	CASSQIAGATGELFF	TRBV4-2	NA	TRBD2	TRBJ2-2
TGCGCCAGCAGCGTTAGGGGGAGCGGCACAGATACGCAGTATTTT	CASSVRGSGTDTQYF	TRBV5-1	NA	NA	TRBJ2-3
TGTGCCAGCAGCCCGGACGGGGGGGGCACAGATACGCAGTATTTT	CASSPDGGGTDTQYF	TRBV5-4	NA	TRBD2	TRBJ2-3
TGCGCCAGCAGGGGACAGAATTCCTACGAGCAGTACTTC	CASRGQNSYEQYF	TRBV5-1	NA	TRBD1	TRBJ2-7
TGTGCCAGCACCCTTAATCCCAATGGGGGGGATGGCGATCAGCCCCAGCATTTT	CASTLNPNGGDGDQPQHF	TRBV28	NA	NA	TRBJ1-5
TGTGCCACCGCGAGGGCAGCCTCAGAAGGGAACACTGAAGCTTTCTTT	CATARAASEGNTEAFF	TRBV28	NA	NA	TRBJ1-1
TGTGCCAGCAGCTCAGAAATGAACACCGGGGAGCTGTTTTTT	CASSSEMNTGELFF	TRBV7-8	NA	NA	TRBJ2-2
TGTGCCAGCAGTTTCCTCCGACTGAACACTGAAGCTTTCTTT	CASSFLRLNTEAFF	TRBV28	once	NA	TRBJ1-1
TGTGCCAGCAGCGTAACGACCGGGGAGCTGTTTTTT	CASSVTTGELFF	TRBV9	NA	NA	TRBJ2-2
TGTGCCAGCAGTGATTTAGGCGGGGATAGCACAGATACGCAGTATTTT	CASSDLGGDSTDTQYF	TRBV2	NA	NA	TRBJ2-3
TGTGCCAGCAGCCTTACATCGAACACTGAAGCTTTCTTT	CASSLTSNTEAFF	TRBV28	NA	NA	TRBJ1-1
TGCGCCAGCAGACAGGGGGGCGGGAACACTGAAGCTTTCTTT	CASRQGGGNTEAFF	TRBV5-1	NA	TRBD1	TRBJ1-1
TGCAGCGTAGCCAGCAGCGGGGGGAGCTCCTACGAGCAGTACTTC	CSVASSGGSSYEQYF	TRBV29-1	NA	TRBD2	TRBJ2-7
TGTGCCAGCACCGGACTAGCCTACGAGCAGTACTTC	CASTGLAYEQYF	TRBV6-1	NA	TRBD2	TRBJ2-7
TGTGCCAGCAGCCTTTTGCGGAGGGAGGAGACCCAGTACTTC	CASSLLRREETQYF	TRBV5-6	NA	NA	TRBJ2-5
TGTGCCAGCAGATGGGATCGGGACAGCCAAGAGACCCAGTACTTC	CASRWDRDSQETQYF	TRBV27	NA	TRBD1	TRBJ2-5
TGTGCCAGCAGTCCCGACAGAACCCTGTACTTC	CASSPDRTLYF	TRBV27	NA	NA	TRBJ2-7
TGTGCCAGCAGTGACCCCCCCGGGGGGCTCTCTGGAAACACCATATATTTT	CASSDPPGGLSGNTIYF	TRBV6-4	NA	NA	TRBJ1-3
TGTGCCAGCTCTCGCCAGGGGAGGGACTATGGCTACACCTTC	CASSRQGRDYGYTF	TRBV18	NA	NA	TRBJ1-2
TGTGCCAGCAGTTCACTAGCGGGTGAGCAGTACTTC	CASSSLAGEQYF	TRBV6-5	NA	TRBD2	TRBJ2-7
TGTGCCAGAAGCACCCGACGGGAAAAGGAGACCCAGTACTTC	CARSTRREKETQYF	TRBV7-5	few	NA	TRBJ2-5
TGCGCCAGCAGGCCTGGGACGGCCTCCTACGAGCAGTACTTC	CASRPGTASYEQYF	TRBV10-2	few	NA	TRBJ2-7
TGCAGCGTTGCCCTTCGGGGAACAACTAATGAAAAACTGTTTTTT	CSVALRGTTNEKLFF	TRBV29-1	NA	NA	TRBJ1-4
TGCGCCAGCAGCTCCGCCGATGGCTACAGGATTCAGTTC	CASSSADGYRIQF	TRBV5-1	NA	NA	TRBJ2-4
TGTGCCAGCAGTGTTAGCGGGACCTCCTACGAGCAGTACTTC	CASSVSGTSYEQYF	TRBV27	NA	TRBD2	TRBJ2-7
TGTGCCAGCTCACTGGGACAGGGGATTCGGGGGTACACTGAAGCTTTCTTT	CASSLGQGIRGYTEAFF	TRBV18	NA	TRBD1	TRBJ1-1
TGTGCCAGCAGCGTCAGGGTAGCCGGGGATAATTCACCCCTCCACTTT	CASSVRVAGDNSPLHF	TRBV2	NA	NA	TRBJ1-6
TGTGCCAGCTCACCATTCGGGCAGAGAATCTACAATGAGCAGTTCTTC	CASSPFGQRIYNEQFF	TRBV18	NA	NA	TRBJ2-1
TGTGCCAGCATTACGAACCGCGACCTTTATGGCTACACCTTC	CASITNRDLYGYTF	TRBV28	NA	NA	TRBJ1-2
TGTGCCAGCAGCCGAATTGGGACAGAGCTCGTCCACGAGCAGTACTTC	CASSRIGTELVHEQYF	TRBV16	NA	TRBD1	TRBJ2-7
TGTGCCAGCAGTTTTCGTAGGGGGACCGGGGAGCTGTTTTTT	CASSFRRGTGELFF	TRBV27	few	NA	TRBJ2-2
TGCGCCAGCAGCCTACAGGGGTGGGCAGATACGCAGTATTTT	CASSLQGWADTQYF	TRBV5-1	NA	TRBD1	TRBJ2-3
TGCGCCAGCAGCTGGAACTCCGGGGAGCTGTTTTTT	CASSWNSGELFF	TRBV5-1	NA	NA	TRBJ2-2
TGTGCCAGCAGTGGAGAGACTAGCGTGTCCCCAAGCACAGATACGCAGTATTTT	CASSGETSVSPSTDTQYF	TRBV6-1	NA	TRBD2	TRBJ2-3
TGCAGTGCTAGGGCCGCCTACGAGCAGTACTTC	CSARAAYEQYF	TRBV20-1	NA	NA	TRBJ2-7
TGTGCCAGCATAGGGACAGTCAACACCGGGGAGCTGTTTTTT	CASIGTVNTGELFF	TRBV28	NA	TRBD1	TRBJ2-2
TGTGCCAGCAGCCAGTCCCTCCGGAATGAGCAGTTCTTC	CASSQSLRNEQFF	TRBV14	NA	NA	TRBJ2-1
TGTGCCAGTAGTATCACCGGGACTAGCAATGAGCAGTTCTTC	CASSITGTSNEQFF	TRBV19	NA	TRBD2	TRBJ2-1
TGTGCCAGCTCACCCCCTGGGGGGGCCAACGTCCTGACTTTC	CASSPPGGANVLTF	TRBV18	NA	NA	TRBJ2-6
TGCGCCACCAACGATGGGACAGGGCAGTTCTTC	CATNDGTGQFF	TRBV10-2	few	TRBD1	TRBJ2-1
TGTGCCAGCAGCCCCCAGGTACGGGGGGAGACCCAGTACTTC	CASSPQVRGETQYF	TRBV9	once	NA	TRBJ2-5
TGTGCCAGCAGCCACGGGAGCCGGTACGAGCAGTACTTC	CASSHGSRYEQYF	TRBV6-5	NA	NA	TRBJ2-7
TGTGCCAGCAGCACGGGTCTTGGGGGGACCCAGTACTTC	CASSTGLGGTQYF	TRBV11-2	few	NA	TRBJ2-5